This TCR beta chain was identified in a study of shared clonotypes between healthy human individuals. This CDR3 has 13 residues. J lost 7 bases, V lost 6 bases, and 4 bases had no gene match. Germline V lookup: CDR1 MDHEN, CDR2 SYDVKM. To note about this clone: Its antigen is still unknown. The identical CDR3 is also encoded by other nucleotide sequences in the sample.

General observations from the study: With several donors compared, 4.5% to 6.5% of naive CD4 clonotypes were shared.

Measured with immunoSEQ multiplex PCR; TCRdb has only the in-frame clones, and not every one. The data show 550,000 to 850,000 clones, with roughly 72% seen just once and approximately 1.8% held by the top ten. What was sequenced was memory CD4+ T cells sorted from blood. Sample subset: CD45RA-negative fraction. V gene TRBV28 combines with J gene TRBJ1-2; TRBD1 matches at 11 bases. The TCR comes from a woman aged 25-40 years in good health. CDR3 amino acids: CASSPGQGGGYTF. The CDR3 DNA reads TGTGCCAGCAGCCCGGGACAGGGGGGTGGCTACACCTTC.